These 24 T cell receptor beta chains originate from one sample sequenced in a study of blood T cell repertoires in COVID-19 (dated by TCRdb to the early 2020s). Library method: the immunoSEQ multiplex PCR assay. Drawn from immuneACCESS, this table holds only the in-frame rearrangements with V and J called that TCRdb kept. Clones are partly lost; checked studies trace under half to an unresolved V gene and leave the rest unexplained. This sample holds under 500,000 clones; about 89% were observed only once. 4% to 5.5% of the sample is taken by the ten largest. Sequencing was performed on peripheral blood. The receptors here all came from a woman under 40 with acute or convalescent COVID-19.

This clone showed up just once. V is TRBV5-1 and J is TRBJ1-1; possibly TRBD1 for D (5 bases). The CDR3 length is 15 residues. V was shortened by 4 bases and J by 10 bases, with 23 bases between the two germline ends. From germline, CDR1 is SGHRS and CDR2 YFSETQ. CDR3 nucleotide sequence: TGCGCCAGCAGCCTTACTCAATTACAGGCTCCATCAGCTTTCTTT. It codes for CASSLTQLQAPSAFF. Together with reference TRBV5-1 and TRBJ1-1, the CDR3 gives the full variable domain: KAGVTQTPRYLIKTRGQQVTLSCSPISGHRSVSWYQQTPGQGLQFLFEYFSETQRNKGNFPGRFSGRQFSNSRSEMNVSTLELGDSALYLCASSLTQLQAPSAFFGQGTRLTVV.

The chain couples TRBV5-6 to TRBJ2-1, with TRBD1 as a possible D gene (5 bases). Germline V gives CDR1 SGHDT, CDR2 YYEEEE. Trimming shortened V by 6 bases and J by 5 bases, and 24 bases separated the two germline ends. This CDR3 contains 17 residues. CDR3 amino acids: CASTSLFDSPLNNEQFF. CDR3 nucleotides: TGTGCCAGCACCTCGCTATTCGACAGTCCCTTAAACAATGAGCAGTTCTTC.

The chain carries TRBV9 and TRBJ2-6; TRBD1 is a possible D gene (5 bases). CDR1 and CDR2 from the germline V gene are SGDLS and YYNGEE. Trimming removed 0 bases from V and 4 bases from J, with 14 bases in between. The CDR3 sequence is 17 residues long. The CDR3 sequence: CASSVAVAGNGANVLTF. The CDR3 DNA reads as TGTGCCAGCAGCGTAGCTGTTGCAGGGAACGGGGCCAACGTCCTGACTTTC. Filled out from reference TRBV9 and TRBJ2-6, the complete variable domain reads DSGVTQTPKHLITATGQRVTLRCSPRSGDLSVYWYQQSLDQGLQFLIQYYNGEERAKGNILERFSAQQFPDLHSELNLSSLELGDSALYFCASSVAVAGNGANVLTFGAGSRLTVL.

The rearrangement joins TRBV2 to TRBJ1-2; TRBD1 might be the D (6 bases). The CDR3 is 13 amino acids. Germline CDR1 and CDR2: SNHLY and FYNNEI. Trimming left V 5 bases short and J 4 bases short, with 11 bases between. The CDR3 here is CASSLGQIYGYTF. DNA of the CDR3: TGTGCCAGCAGTCTAGGACAGATCTATGGCTACACCTTC.

This chain connects TRBV10-3 to TRBJ1-5; TRBD1 matches 8 bases. The trim removed 7 bases at V and 2 bases at J, leaving 4 bases unmatched. Per germline, CDR1 ENHRY and CDR2 SYGVKD. The CDR3 runs 14 residues. In nucleotides, the CDR3 is TGTGCCATCAACGACAGGGGAGGCAATCAGCCCCAGCATTTT. Its protein product is CAINDRGGNQPQHF.

The chain links TRBV5-6 to TRBJ2-3; 8 nucleotides align to TRBD1. This CDR3 region has 14 residues. Trimming cost V 5 bases and J 5 bases; bases outside gene matches: 7. Germline V lookup: CDR1 SGHDT, CDR2 YYEEEE. Here the CDR3 reads CASSDSTGEDTQYF. The CDR3 DNA reads as TGTGCCAGCAGTGATTCGACAGGGGAAGATACGCAGTATTTT.

The chain links TRBV20-1 to TRBJ1-1; TRBD1 matches 8 bases. This CDR3 is 15 amino acids long. The germline CDR1 and CDR2 sequences are DFQATT and SNEGSKA (reference sequence). Trimming took 3 bases from V and 5 from J; bases not matched to a gene: 11. CDR3 region: CSASQPRTGLTEAFF. The DNA for the CDR3 is TGCAGTGCTAGTCAGCCTCGGACAGGGCTTACTGAAGCTTTCTTT.

This sequence joins TRBV4-1 and TRBJ2-1; 7 nucleotides agree with TRBD1. J lost 9 bases, V lost 7 bases, and 9 bases had no gene match. Germline V gene sequence: CDR1 MGHRA, CDR2 YSYEKL. The CDR3 loop spans 13 amino acids. As DNA, the CDR3 is TGCGCCAGCAAACAGGGGCCCTTCGGTGAGCAGTTCTTC. Translating it yields CASKQGPFGEQFF.

V usage is TRBV6-1 and J usage is TRBJ1-2; D not certain. Trimming shortened V by 3 bases and J by 3 bases, and 14 bases separated the two germline ends. This CDR3 region has 15 residues. CDR1 is MNHNS, CDR2 SASEGT, per germline. The CDR3 loop reads CASSDRRGGDYGYTF. CDR3 nucleotide sequence: TGTGCCAGCAGTGACCGGAGAGGCGGGGACTATGGCTACACCTTC.

This clone appeared a single time. The V and J genes are TRBV29-1 and TRBJ2-1, with TRBD1 as a possible D gene (5 bases). Germline assignment: CDR1 SQVTM and CDR2 ANQGSEA. The CDR3 spans 12 residues. V lost 4 bases to trimming and J lost 8 bases, with 12 bases between them. CDR3 DNA sequence: TGCAGCGTTGGGGGCACCCTGTATGAGCAGTTCTTC. Translating gives CSVGGTLYEQFF.

The V and J genes are TRBV5-1 and TRBJ1-1; D unresolved. Trimming stripped 0 bases from V and 7 bases from J, with 4 bases between. The CDR3 is 11 amino acids. Germline V lookup: CDR1 SGHRS, CDR2 YFSETQ. The CDR3 region is CASSLGHEAFF. Here the CDR3 DNA reads TGCGCCAGCAGCTTGGGTCATGAAGCTTTCTTT.

In its sample, this clone was seen a few times. This rearrangement joins TRBV5-1 to TRBJ2-2; D gene uncertain. The CDR3 has 15 amino acids. V was trimmed by 1 base and J by 10 bases, leaving 17 bases between them. Germline CDR1 reads SGHRS; CDR2 reads YFSETQ. The CDR3 here is CASSLQGRIDMELFF. In DNA form, the CDR3 reads TGCGCCAGCAGCTTGCAAGGCCGCATCGACATGGAGCTGTTTTTT. The full variable domain, in which reference TRBV5-1 and TRBJ2-2 provide the parts outside the CDR3, is KAGVTQTPRYLIKTRGQQVTLSCSPISGHRSVSWYQQTPGQGLQFLFEYFSETQRNKGNFPGRFSGRQFSNSRSEMNVSTLELGDSALYLCASSLQGRIDMELFFGEGSRLTVL.

V is TRBV9 and J is TRBJ1-3; unclear D gene. Germline CDR1 is SGDLS and CDR2 is YYNGEE. The V end was cut by 0 bases, the J end by 0 bases, with 7 bases between. CDR3 length equals 15 residues. The CDR3 sequence: CASSVAPSSGNTIYF. CDR3 DNA sequence: TGTGCCAGCAGCGTAGCCCCGAGCTCTGGAAACACCATATATTTT.

This chain connects TRBV10-2 to TRBJ2-3; the D gene is possibly TRBD1 (5 bases). This CDR3 has 13 amino acids. Germline V lookup: CDR1 WSHSY, CDR2 SAAADI. Trimming cost V 2 bases and J 3 bases, with 6 bases left between them. CDR3 DNA: TGCGCCAGCAGTGAGAGGGGAACAGATACGCAGTATTTT. Its protein is CASSERGTDTQYF.

The gene calls are TRBV3-1 (or the pseudogene TRBV3-2) and TRBJ2-7, with 7 bases identical to TRBD2. The V gene's germline CDR1 is LGHDT and CDR2 YNNKEL (reference sequence). The trim removed 1 base at V and 5 bases at J, leaving 8 bases unmatched. This CDR3 region has 15 residues. The CDR3 DNA reads TGTGCCAGCAGCCAAGCTGGGAGGGAATGGAACGAGCAGTACTTC. It translates to CASSQAGREWNEQYF.

CDR3 in DNA: TGTGCCAGCAGCTTGGCGCAGGGGGATTCCTACGAGCAGTACTTC. As protein: CASSLAQGDSYEQYF. This chain links TRBV5-6 with TRBJ2-7, with TRBD1 identical over 7 bases. The CDR3 runs to 15 residues. Germline V gene lookup returns CDR1 SGHDT and CDR2 YYEEEE. With V trimmed by 0 bases and J by 1 base, 4 bases remained unmatched.

V gene TRBV27 combines with J gene TRBJ1-3; 8 nucleotides match TRBD1. With 6 bases clipped from V and 4 bases from J, the junction kept 8 bases outside the gene matches. Per germline, CDR1 MNHEY and CDR2 SMNVEV (reference sequence). The CDR3 runs to 15 residues. The CDR3: CASRLGRGLGNTIYF. In DNA, the CDR3 is TGTGCCAGCAGACTCGGCAGGGGGCTAGGAAACACCATATATTTT.

The chain has TRBV5-1 and TRBJ1-1, with 7 nucleotides matching TRBD1. The trim removed 3 bases at V and 5 bases at J, leaving 7 bases unmatched. This CDR3 spans 14 amino acids. Germline lookup yields CDR1 SGHRS and CDR2 YFSETQ. This CDR3 is CASSSIPGGTEAFF. The CDR3 DNA follows: TGCGCCAGCAGCTCAATCCCAGGGGGGACTGAAGCTTTCTTT.

The chain carries TRBV2 and TRBJ1-2, with 10 bases fitting TRBD1. Germline V CDR1 and CDR2: SNHLY, FYNNEI. Germline trimming cut 6 bases from V and 8 bases from J; bases unmatched to any gene: 9. There are 14 residues in the CDR3. The CDR3 reads CASSRTGTGVGYTF. The CDR3 nucleotides are TGTGCCAGCAGCCGTACGGGGACAGGGGTCGGCTACACCTTC.

With respect to this clone: Additional DNA sequences in this sample encode the identical CDR3. The chain has TRBV6-6 and TRBJ2-5, with D perhaps matching TRBD1 (5 bases). Trimming removed 5 bases at V and 5 bases at J, with 21 bases between. CDR3 length equals 16 residues. In germline, CDR1 is MNHNY, CDR2 SVGAGI (reference sequence). The CDR3 sequence: CASSQLSTGGLETQYF. The CDR3 bases are TGTGCCAGCAGTCAACTAAGTACAGGTGGTCTGGAGACCCAGTACTTC.

This chain connects TRBV28 to TRBJ1-5; D is ambiguous. V was cut by 2 bases and J by 3 bases, with 5 bases left in between. CDR1 and CDR2 from the germline V gene are MDHEN and SYDVKM. The CDR3 is 13 residues long. Here the CDR3 DNA reads TGTGCCAGCAGTTTACGTCTCAATCAGCCCCAGCATTTT. As protein: CASSLRLNQPQHF.

The chain recombines TRBV28 with TRBJ2-2; 8 bases are a match to TRBD1. V gave up 0 bases and J gave up 3 bases; unmatched junction bases: 12. The CDR3 runs 19 residues. CDR1 MDHEN and CDR2 SYDVKM come from the germline V gene. The DNA for the CDR3 is TGTGCCAGCAGTTTATGGGGACAGGACGTATCGCCCGACACCGGGGAGCTGTTTTTT. The encoded protein is CASSLWGQDVSPDTGELFF.

CDR3 amino acids: CASSSRTGPSTDTQYF. CDR3 in DNA: TGTGCCAGCAGCTCTCGGACAGGACCCAGCACAGATACGCAGTATTTT. V and J are TRBV9 and TRBJ2-3; 7 nucleotides agree with TRBD1. V gave up 4 bases and J gave up 0 bases; unmatched junction bases: 8. Germline V CDR1 and CDR2: SGDLS, YYNGEE. The CDR3 has 16 residues.

J is TRBJ1-1 and V is TRBV27; no definite D call. Germline V gene lookup returns CDR1 MNHEY and CDR2 SMNVEV (reference sequence). Deletions cut 5 bases from V and 3 bases from J, with 16 bases between. The CDR3 has 15 amino acids. For the CDR3, the DNA is TGTGCCAGCAGTCCGGTAAGGGCGCGGGACACTGAAGCTTTCTTT. Residues: CASSPVRARDTEAFF.